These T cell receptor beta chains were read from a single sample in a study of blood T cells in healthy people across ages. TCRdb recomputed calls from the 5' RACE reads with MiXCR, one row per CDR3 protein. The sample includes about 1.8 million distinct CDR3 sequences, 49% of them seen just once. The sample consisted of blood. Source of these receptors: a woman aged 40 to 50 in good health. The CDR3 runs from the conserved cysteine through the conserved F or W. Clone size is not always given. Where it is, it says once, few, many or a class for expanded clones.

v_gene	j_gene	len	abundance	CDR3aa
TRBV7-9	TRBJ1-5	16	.	CASSLVTGVGNQPQHF
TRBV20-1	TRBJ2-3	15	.	CSAPPLAGPTDTQYF
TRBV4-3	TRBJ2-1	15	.	CASSQIGGIYNEQFF
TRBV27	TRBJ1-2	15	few	CASSSGQGAIYGYTF
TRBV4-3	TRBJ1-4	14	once	CASSHRARNEKLFF
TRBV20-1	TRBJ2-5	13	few	CSEGTGIQETQYF
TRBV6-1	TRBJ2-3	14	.	CASSAWGGTDTQYF
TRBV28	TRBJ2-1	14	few	CASSSIREDNEQFF
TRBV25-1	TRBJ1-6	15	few	CASSESDRLNSPLHF
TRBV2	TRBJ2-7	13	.	CASRRNGAYEQYF
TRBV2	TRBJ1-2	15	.	CASSGARGSDYGYTF
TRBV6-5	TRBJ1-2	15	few	CASRDRDRVWGGYTF
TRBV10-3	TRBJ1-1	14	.	CANSPGPGNTEAFF
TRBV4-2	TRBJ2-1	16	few	CASSQDYRTGYNEQFF
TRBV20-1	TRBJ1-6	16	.	CSARDVTEAENSPLHF
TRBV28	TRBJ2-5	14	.	CASSSAGKKETQYF
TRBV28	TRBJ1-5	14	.	CASSPGQGQQPQHF
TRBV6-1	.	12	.	CASVRSWDTQHF
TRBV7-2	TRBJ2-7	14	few	CASSLDGSTYEQYF
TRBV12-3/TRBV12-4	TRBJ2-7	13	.	CASSLGLMHEQYF
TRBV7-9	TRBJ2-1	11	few	CASSPRHEQFF
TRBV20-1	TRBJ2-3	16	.	CSARRGGIASTDTQYF
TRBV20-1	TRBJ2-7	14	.	CSARDKTRSYEQYF
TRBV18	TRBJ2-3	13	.	CASSARDTDTQYF
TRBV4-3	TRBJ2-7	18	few	CASSQDSPKLDQRYEQYF
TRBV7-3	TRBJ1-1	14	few	CASSLNHRAAEAFF
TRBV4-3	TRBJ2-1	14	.	CASSQARLSSEQFF
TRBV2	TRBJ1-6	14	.	CASRSTGENSPLHF
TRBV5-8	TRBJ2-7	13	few	CASSLYLEYEQYF
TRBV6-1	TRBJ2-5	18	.	CASGWTSGGARDQETQYF
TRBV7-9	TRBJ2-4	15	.	CASSLSQGLSNIQYF
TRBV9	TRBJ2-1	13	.	CASSTPPGLEQFF
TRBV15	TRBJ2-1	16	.	CATSRATSEVDNEQFF
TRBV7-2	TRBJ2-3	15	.	CASSPSQGLTDTQYF
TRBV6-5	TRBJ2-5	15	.	CASSSTEAGTETQYF
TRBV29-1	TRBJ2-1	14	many	CSVEEVGGGNEQFF
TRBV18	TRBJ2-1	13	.	CASSPGGGETQFF
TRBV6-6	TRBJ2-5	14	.	CASSRGLNTQTQYF
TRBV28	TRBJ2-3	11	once	CASSLNRVKYF
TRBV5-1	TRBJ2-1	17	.	CASSGGLAGAFYNEQFF
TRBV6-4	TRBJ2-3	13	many	CASSDSGTNTQYF
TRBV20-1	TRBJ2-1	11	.	CSGADYNEQFF
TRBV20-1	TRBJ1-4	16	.	CSARGGGQKSMKKLFF
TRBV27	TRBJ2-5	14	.	CASSFATGQEAQYF
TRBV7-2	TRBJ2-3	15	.	CASSYLNRGGDTQYF
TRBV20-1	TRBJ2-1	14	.	CSAPQGRGYNEQFF
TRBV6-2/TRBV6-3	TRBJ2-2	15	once	CASTLGQMNTGELFF
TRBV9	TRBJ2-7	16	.	CASSHPGRGASYEQYF
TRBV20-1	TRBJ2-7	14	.	CSARDVAGLDEQYF
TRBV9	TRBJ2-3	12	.	CTETRFTDTQYF
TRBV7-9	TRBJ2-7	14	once	CASGPRQEIYEQYF
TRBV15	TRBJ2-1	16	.	CATSRDLGTSLNEQFF
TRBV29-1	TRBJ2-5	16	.	CSVENQAATFQETQYF
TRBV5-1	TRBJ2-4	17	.	CASSGTGTGGTKNIQYF
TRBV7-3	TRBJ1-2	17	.	CASSLLPGGDTNYGYTF